This T cell receptor (beta chain) originates from a study of shared clonotypes between healthy human individuals. Profiling relied on immunoSEQ multiplex PCR, and the TCRdb table lists in-frame clones only, not all of them. The sample yields roughly 2.5 million clones, roughly 92% seen once. Germline assignment: CDR1 SNHLY and CDR2 FYNNEI. The CDR3 covers 14 residues. The ends lost 8 bases at V and 2 bases at J; junction bases unmatched: 7. V gene TRBV2 combines with J gene TRBJ2-5; 8 bases agree with TRBD1. The source of this sequence is a man in his late teens or twenties in good health. Sequencing was done on a sample of naive CD4+ T cells sorted from blood. Indicated subset: CD45RA+ positively selected. The CDR3 DNA reads TGTGCCAGCGGCAGGACAGGGACTCAAGAGACCCAGTACTTC. Translating it yields CASGRTGTQETQYF. The full variable domain, rest sourced from reference TRBV2 and TRBJ2-5, is EPEVTQTPSHQVTQMGQEVILRCVPISNHLYFYWYRQILGQKVEFLVSFYNNEISEKSEIFDDQFSVERPDGSNFTLKIRSTKLEDSAMYFCASGRTGTQETQYFGPGTRLLVL.